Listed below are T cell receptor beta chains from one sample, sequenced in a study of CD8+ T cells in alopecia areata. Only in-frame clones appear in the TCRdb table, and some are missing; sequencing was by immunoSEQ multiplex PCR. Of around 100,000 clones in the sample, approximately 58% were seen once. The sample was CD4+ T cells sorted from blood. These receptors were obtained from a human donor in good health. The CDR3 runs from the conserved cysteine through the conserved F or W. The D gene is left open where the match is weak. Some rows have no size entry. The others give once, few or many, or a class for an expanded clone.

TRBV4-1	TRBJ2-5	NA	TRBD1	TGCGCCAGCAGCCGAGGACAGGGGGTACAAGAGACCCAGTACTTC	CASSRGQGVQETQYF
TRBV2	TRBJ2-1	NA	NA	TGTGCCAGCAGGGGGTACGAAGTCAATGAGCAGTTCTTC	CASRGYEVNEQFF
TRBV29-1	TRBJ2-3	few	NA	TGCAGCGTTGGGGAAAGCACAGATACGCAGTATTTT	CSVGESTDTQYF
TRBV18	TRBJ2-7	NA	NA	TGTGCCAGCTCACCATGGACAGAGGGCGAGCAGTACTTC	CASSPWTEGEQYF
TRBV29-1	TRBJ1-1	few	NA	TGCAGCGTATCAAGGGGAGGGGACACTGAAGCTTTCTTT	CSVSRGGDTEAFF
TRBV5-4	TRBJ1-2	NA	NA	TGTGCCAGCAGCTTGGGTCCAGATTCTTCTAACTATGGCTACACCTTC	CASSLGPDSSNYGYTF
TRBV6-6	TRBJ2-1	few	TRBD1	TGTGCCAGCAGTTACTCAGGGACAGGGGGCAATGAGCAGTTCTTC	CASSYSGTGGNEQFF
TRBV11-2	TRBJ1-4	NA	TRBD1	TGTGCCAGCAGCCAGAGGATAACGACAGGGTCAACTAATGAAAAACTGTTTTTT	CASSQRITTGSTNEKLFF
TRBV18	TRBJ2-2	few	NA	TGTGCCAGCTCACCAGAGAAAGTAGCGAACCGGGAGCTGTTTTTT	CASSPEKVANRELFF
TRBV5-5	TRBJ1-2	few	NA	TGTGCCAGCAGCTTGGCCGGAGGGGTGATTCATGGCTACACCTTC	CASSLAGGVIHGYTF
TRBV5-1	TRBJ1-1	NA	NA	TGCGCCAGCTCCGGGGGCCGAGGGAACACTGAAGCTTTCTTT	CASSGGRGNTEAFF
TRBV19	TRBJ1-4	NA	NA	TGTGCCAGTAGTCCCCGAGTGGGATCAACAACTAATGAAAAACTGTTTTTT	CASSPRVGSTTNEKLFF
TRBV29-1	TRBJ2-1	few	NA	TGCAGCGGCTGGGGGGGGACAATTAATCTCAATGAGCAGTTCTTC	CSGWGGTINLNEQFF
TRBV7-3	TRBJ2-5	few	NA	TGTGCCAGCAGCCTAGGGGGAAAGGAGACCCAGTACTTC	CASSLGGKETQYF